The 26 T cell receptor beta chains presented below share a single source sample, sequenced in a study of OX40 agonist ivuxolimab in advanced cancers. The protocol used for the library was the immunoSEQ multiplex PCR assay. Entries here come from immuneACCESS through TCRdb and include only in-frame sequences with V and J called. Some clones fail to appear in such tables; in the studies checked, an unresolved V gene covers under half of the shortfall, and the cause of the remainder is unknown. The sample contains around 80,000 clones, around 86% of them found a single time. The ten largest clones capture less than 0.4% of the sample. This sample comprised CD4+ or CD8+ T cells sorted from blood, obtained in a trial of the OX40 agonist ivuxolimab. The receptor source for this set is an adult with an advanced solid tumor such as melanoma, head and neck, liver or kidney cancer.

The chain links TRBV7-8 to TRBJ2-5, with D tentatively TRBD2 (5 bases). The CDR3 totals 15 residues. Germline V CDR1 and CDR2: SGHVS, FQNEAQ. The germline V and J ends were trimmed by 4 bases and 4 bases, with 16 bases remaining between them. Here the CDR3 reads CASSSLSGEGETQYF. The CDR3 DNA follows: TGTGCCAGCAGCTCCCTGAGTGGAGAGGGAGAGACCCAGTACTTC.

The CDR3 loop reads CASSRTAENSPLHF. As DNA, the CDR3 is TGTGCCAGCAGCCGGACGGCTGAAAATTCACCCCTCCACTTT. The genes are TRBV6-6 and TRBJ1-6; D remains unclear. The CDR3 covers 14 residues. V was cut by 6 bases and J by 7 bases, with 13 bases left in between. Germline lookup yields CDR1 MNHNY and CDR2 SVGAGI (reference sequence).

The rearrangement links TRBV5-6 to TRBJ2-7; TRBD2 might be the D (7 bases). Germline V gene lookup returns CDR1 SGHDT and CDR2 YYEEEE. Between the trimmed V and J ends, which lost 4 bases and 1 base, there was a span of 21 bases. The CDR3 consists of 17 residues. CDR3 sequence (DNA): TGTGCCAGCAGCGCCCAAGTGCGGGGGCAGAGGTCCTACGAGCAGTACTTC. It is translated as CASSAQVRGQRSYEQYF.

The chain recombines TRBV5-6 with TRBJ1-3, with a tentative D call TRBD1 (5 bases). The CDR3 is 14 residues long. V lost 4 bases to trimming and J lost 4 bases, with 12 bases between them. The germline CDR1 and CDR2 sequences are SGHDT and YYEEEE. In nucleotides, the CDR3 is TGTGCCAGCAGCGGAAGGGGTTACGGAAACACCATATATTTT. Its translation: CASSGRGYGNTIYF.

The chain uses TRBV7-2 and TRBJ1-1; possible D gene TRBD1, 6 bases. The ends were cut back, 1 base at V and 3 bases at J, with 9 bases in the middle. CDR3 length: 14 amino acids. Germline lookup yields CDR1 SGHTA and CDR2 FQGNSA. CDR3 in DNA: TGTGCCAGCAGCTTAGGCAGGGGCGACACTGAAGCTTTCTTT. Encoded protein: CASSLGRGDTEAFF.

On this clone itself: The germline gene is not matched at one end of the junction; a read error may be the cause. The chain joins TRBV2 to TRBJ2-1; 7 bases match TRBD2. The CDR3 has 11 amino acids. CDR1 and CDR2 (germline): SNHLY, FYNNEI. CDR3 sequence (DNA): TGTGCCGGCAGACTAGCCCGAATTTCGGTCTTC. Protein sequence: CAGRLARISVF.

The chain carries TRBV21-1 and TRBJ1-3; the table's D call, TRBD1, has no DNA check behind it. TRBV21-1 is a pseudogene locus. This CDR3 has 14 residues. In DNA form, the CDR3 reads TGTGCCAGCACCAGGGTCCACGCTGGAAACACCATATATTTT. It codes for CASTRVHAGNTIYF.

The J gene is TRBJ1-1, the V gene TRBV6-5; 10 bases agree with TRBD1. The CDR3 consists of 16 residues. Germline V gene lookup returns CDR1 MNHEY and CDR2 SVGAGI. V dropped 0 bases and J dropped 10; count of bases not matched to a gene: 11. This chain's CDR3 is CASSYSSGQGVRGAFF. As DNA, the CDR3 is TGTGCCAGCAGTTACTCTTCCGGACAGGGGGTTAGGGGAGCTTTCTTT.

This chain connects TRBV7-2 to TRBJ2-4, with 7 nucleotides matching TRBD2. The CDR3 is made up of 15 amino acids. Trimming removed 5 bases from V and 1 base from J; junction bases left unmatched: 5. Germline V gene data show CDR1 as SGHTA and CDR2 as FQGNSA. The CDR3 DNA reads as TGTGCCAGCAGCCGGGTGCGGGGGGCCAAAAACATTCAGTACTTC. Translation gives CASSRVRGAKNIQYF.

J is TRBJ2-2 and V is TRBV11-3; TRBD2 is a possible D gene (5 bases). Germline V gene data show CDR1 as SGHNT and CDR2 as YENEEA. CDR3 size: 15 residues. V was cut by 1 base and J by 4 bases, with 10 bases left in between. CDR3 DNA sequence: TGTGCCAGCAGCTTAGTAGCCAGCGGCACCGGGGAGCTGTTTTTT. This encodes CASSLVASGTGELFF.

The chain joins TRBV7-8 to TRBJ1-1; the match to TRBD1 covers 7 bases. The CDR3 is 17 residues long. CDR1 and CDR2 (germline): SGHVS, FQNEAQ. J was trimmed by 1 base and V by 4 bases; bases with no gene match: 12. The CDR3 loop reads CASSSRADRIKNTEAFF. The CDR3 DNA follows: TGTGCCAGCAGCTCCCGAGCGGACAGGATAAAGAACACTGAAGCTTTCTTT.

This clone appeared a few times. The V call is TRBV2, the J call TRBJ2-5; the D gene could be TRBD1 or TRBD2 (5 bases each). The CDR3 is 13 residues long. Germline V CDR1 and CDR2: SNHLY, FYNNEI. Trimming removed 5 bases at V and 5 bases at J, with 12 bases between. CDR3 DNA sequence: TGTGCCAGCAGTCTCACAGGAGGCGAGACCCAGTACTTC. Protein sequence: CASSLTGGETQYF. The full variable domain, rest sourced from reference TRBV2 and TRBJ2-5, is EPEVTQTPSHQVTQMGQEVILRCVPISNHLYFYWYRQILGQKVEFLVSFYNNEISEKSEIFDDQFSVERPDGSNFTLKIRSTKLEDSAMYFCASSLTGGETQYFGPGTRLLVL.

The genes are TRBV25-1 and TRBJ1-3; no clear D gene. Germline assignment: CDR1 MGHDK and CDR2 SYGVNS. V lost 3 bases, J lost 4 bases, and 10 bases lay in between. There are 14 residues in the CDR3. CDR3 DNA: TGTGCCAGCAGTGATCTGACGACGGGAAACACCATATATTTT. It is translated as CASSDLTTGNTIYF.

The rearrangement joins TRBV6-5 to TRBJ2-5; weak D call: TRBD1 (6 bases). This CDR3 region has 13 residues. Germline V CDR1 and CDR2: MNHEY, SVGAGI. Trimming shortened V by 4 bases and J by 5 bases, and 11 bases separated the two germline ends. The CDR3 bases are TGTGCCAGCAGTTTACAGGGTTTTGAGACCCAGTACTTC. Encoded protein: CASSLQGFETQYF.

V usage is TRBV28 and J usage is TRBJ2-7, with D maybe TRBD1 (5 bases). V gave up 7 bases and J gave up 5 bases, with 15 bases separating them. This CDR3 has 13 amino acids. The germline V gene encodes CDR1 MDHEN and CDR2 SYDVKM. The CDR3 DNA follows: TGTGCCAGCACCCCCCACCAGGGTCACGAGCAGTACGTC. Its translation: CASTPHQGHEQYV.

Worth noting for this clone: Other DNA sequences within the sample encode an identical CDR3. The chain combines TRBV18 with TRBJ1-2, with 7 bases matching TRBD1. V lost 2 bases, J lost 2 bases, and 2 bases stayed unmatched. Looked up from germline, CDR1 is KGHSH and CDR2 is LQKENI. The CDR3 runs to 14 residues. The chain's CDR3 is CASSPTGENYGYTF. The CDR3 coding sequence is TGTGCCAGCTCACCAACAGGGGAGAACTATGGCTACACCTTC.

The chain employs TRBV15 and TRBJ2-5; a possible D gene is TRBD2 (5 bases). Germline CDR1 LNHNV, CDR2 YYDKDF (reference sequence). The CDR3 spans 15 residues. The V end was cut by 0 bases, the J end by 5 bases, with 13 bases between. As DNA, the CDR3 is TGTGCCACCAGCAGAGATAAGGGAGTGGAGGAGACCCAGTACTTC. The encoded protein is CATSRDKGVEETQYF. Full variable domain (outside the CDR3, taken from reference TRBV15 and TRBJ2-5): DAMVIQNPRYQVTQFGKPVTLSCSQTLNHNVMYWYQQKSSQAPKLLFHYYDKDFNNEADTPDNFQSRRPNTSFCFLDIRSPGLGDTAMYLCATSRDKGVEETQYFGPGTRLLVL.

The chain recombines TRBV7-8 with TRBJ1-1, with 7 bases that match TRBD1. The junction had 10 bases not matched to a gene; V was cut back by 5 bases and J by 4 bases. The length of the CDR3 is 15 residues. The V gene's germline CDR1 is SGHVS and CDR2 FQNEAQ. CDR3 in amino acids: CASSPTDRLITEAFF. CDR3 nucleotide sequence: TGTGCCAGCAGCCCGACGGACAGGCTAATCACTGAAGCTTTCTTT. Full variable domain (remainder filled in from reference TRBV7-8 and TRBJ1-1): GAGVSQSPRYKVAKRGQDVALRCDPISGHVSLFWYQQALGQGPEFLTYFQNEAQLDKSGLPSDRFFAERPEGSVSTLKIQRTQQEDSAVYLCASSPTDRLITEAFFGQGTRLTVV.

The chain recombines TRBV19 with TRBJ1-1; D remains ambiguous. Germline CDR1 reads LNHDA; CDR2 reads SQIVND (reference sequence). The CDR3 totals 13 residues. V was trimmed by 11 bases and J by 4 bases, leaving 17 bases between them. This CDR3 reads CASQRTLGTEAFF. CDR3 bases: TGTGCCTCTCAACGGACTTTGGGCACTGAAGCTTTCTTT.

The chain uses TRBV5-4 and TRBJ2-7, with TRBD1 matching 8 bases. This CDR3 spans 15 amino acids. V lost 5 bases and J lost 0; bases outside the gene matches: 7. CDR1 and CDR2 (germline): SGHNT, YYREEE (reference sequence). The CDR3 bases are TGTGCCAGCAGTTTGACAGGGGACGACTCCTACGAGCAGTACGTC. It translates to CASSLTGDDSYEQYV.

The chain couples TRBV11-1 to TRBJ2-2; D possibly corresponds to TRBD2 (5 bases). The CDR3 is 13 residues long. V shed 5 bases and J shed 6 bases, with 10 bases lying between them. The germline V gene has CDR1 SGHAT and CDR2 FQDESV (reference sequence). CDR3 nucleotide sequence: TGTGCCAGCAGCCTAGGACTGGCCGGGGAGCTGTTTTTT. It specifies CASSLGLAGELFF. Based on the CDR3 plus reference TRBV11-1 and TRBJ2-2, the full variable domain is EAEVAQSPRYKITEKSQAVAFWCDPISGHATLYWYRQILGQGPELLVQFQDESVVDDSQLPKDRFSAERLKGVDSTLKIQPAELGDSAMYLCASSLGLAGELFFGEGSRLTVL.

This clone was recorded only once. The chain has TRBV7-9 and TRBJ2-4; D is tentatively TRBD1 or TRBD2 (5 bases each). This CDR3 has 14 residues. Trimming left V 5 bases short and J 6 bases short, with 14 bases between. Germline V gene lookup returns CDR1 SEHNR and CDR2 FQNEAQ (reference sequence). The CDR3 is CASSPGRSANIQYF. CDR3 DNA: TGTGCCAGCAGCCCGGGACGGTCAGCAAACATTCAGTACTTC.

This chain uses TRBV7-8 with TRBJ2-5; D may be TRBD2 (6 bases). Between the trimmed V and J ends, which lost 3 bases and 5 bases, there was a span of 10 bases. The CDR3 totals 13 residues. Germline loops: CDR1 SGHVS, CDR2 FQNEAQ. The CDR3 nucleotides read TGTGCCAGCAGCTTTGGAGGGTTGGAGACCCAGTACTTC. This encodes CASSFGGLETQYF.

The chain couples TRBV7-7 to TRBJ2-2, with 13 bases lining up with TRBD2. CDR1 is SSHAT, CDR2 FNYEAQ, per germline (reference sequence). CDR3 length equals 17 residues. V dropped 5 bases and J dropped 6; count of bases not matched to a gene: 9. DNA for the CDR3: TGTGCCAGCAGCCGGGGACTAGCGGGAAGTGCGGCCGGGGAGCTGTTTTTT. Amino acid sequence: CASSRGLAGSAAGELFF.

V and J are TRBV5-4 and TRBJ1-1; 7 nucleotides match TRBD1. The CDR3 is 15 residues long. Germline values: CDR1 SGHNT, CDR2 YYREEE (reference sequence). Trimming at V came to 1 base and at J to 6 bases, leaving 9 bases not matched to a gene. CDR3 protein: CASSLLQGSLAEAFF. DNA of the CDR3: TGTGCCAGCAGCTTGTTACAGGGGTCTTTAGCTGAAGCTTTCTTT.

This chain uses TRBV19 with TRBJ2-2; 12 nucleotides align to TRBD2. Germline CDR1 and CDR2: LNHDA and SQIVND (reference sequence). This CDR3 contains 17 residues. Losses at the gene ends were 6 bases for V and 7 bases for J; bases not matched to a gene: 12. The CDR3 loop reads CASRPLAGGSYGGELFF. The CDR3 bases are TGTGCCAGTAGGCCGCTAGCGGGAGGGTCGTATGGCGGGGAGCTGTTTTTT. The variable domain in full, with the rest retrieved from reference TRBV19 and TRBJ2-2, is DGGITQSPKYLFRKEGQNVTLSCEQNLNHDAMYWYRQDPGQGLRLIYYSQIVNDFQKGDIAEGYSVSREKKESFPLTVTSAQKNPTAFYLCASRPLAGGSYGGELFFGEGSRLTVL.